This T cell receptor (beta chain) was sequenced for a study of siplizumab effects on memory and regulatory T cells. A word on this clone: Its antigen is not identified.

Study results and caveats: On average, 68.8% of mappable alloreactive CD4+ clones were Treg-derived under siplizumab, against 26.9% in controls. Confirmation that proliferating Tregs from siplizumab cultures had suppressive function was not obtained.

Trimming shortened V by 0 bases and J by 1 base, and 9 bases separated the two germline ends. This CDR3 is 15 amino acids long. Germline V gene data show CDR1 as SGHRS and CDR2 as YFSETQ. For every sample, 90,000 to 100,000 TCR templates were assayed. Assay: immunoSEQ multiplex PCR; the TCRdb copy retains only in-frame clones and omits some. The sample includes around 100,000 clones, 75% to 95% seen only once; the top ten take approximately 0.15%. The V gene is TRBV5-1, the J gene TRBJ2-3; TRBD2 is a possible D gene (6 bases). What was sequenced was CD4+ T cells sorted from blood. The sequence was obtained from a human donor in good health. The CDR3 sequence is CASSLDGGRTDTQYF. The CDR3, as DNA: TGCGCCAGCAGCTTGGACGGGGGACGCACAGATACGCAGTATTTT.